The 28 T cell receptor beta chains below come from one sample, sequenced in a study of blood T cell repertoires in COVID-19. Here immunoSEQ multiplex PCR was the method, and the copy in TCRdb shows in-frame clones only, minus some. Of roughly 110,000 clones listed, more than 80% are singletons. Specimen: peripheral blood. Receptors were obtained from a human donor in a cohort sampled during active COVID-19.

This chain's CDR3 is CASSYSGGLETQPQHF. Written as DNA, the CDR3 is TGTGCCAGCAGTTACTCTGGTGGGCTTGAGACTCAGCCCCAGCATTTT. The chain carries TRBV6-6 and TRBJ1-5; no clear D gene. CDR3 size: 16 residues. The germline CDR1 and CDR2 sequences are MNHNY and SVGAGI (reference sequence). V lost 0 bases and J lost 6, with 15 bases in between.

This clone was counted ten times or more. The chain employs TRBV5-1 and TRBJ1-1, with 8 bases lining up with TRBD1. Trimming removed 0 bases from V and 5 bases from J; junction bases left unmatched: 6. Germline V gives CDR1 SGHRS, CDR2 YFSETQ. CDR3 length: 15 residues. The CDR3 coding sequence is TGCGCCAGCAGCTTGGTCGGGACAGGTAGGACTGAAGCTTTCTTT. Encoded protein: CASSLVGTGRTEAFF.

V usage is TRBV14 and J usage is TRBJ1-2, with 7 bases lining up with TRBD1. The V gene's germline CDR1 is SGHDN and CDR2 FVKESK. V was clipped by 6 bases and J by 8 bases; unmatched bases: 15. The CDR3 length is 15 residues. Here the CDR3 reads CASSQRQGSLGGYTF. The DNA of the CDR3 is TGTGCCAGCAGTCAACGACAGGGCTCACTGGGAGGCTACACCTTC.

The gene calls are TRBV28 and TRBJ2-3; the D is unclear. The CDR3 loop spans 12 amino acids. Trimming left V 6 bases short and J 4 bases short, with 8 bases between. CDR1 is MDHEN, CDR2 SYDVKM, per germline. The CDR3 nucleotides are TGTGCCAGCAGCCTATGGTCAGATACGCAGTATTTT. Its translation: CASSLWSDTQYF. The full variable domain, in which reference TRBV28 and TRBJ2-3 provide the parts outside the CDR3, is DVKVTQSSRYLVKRTGEKVFLECVQDMDHENMFWYRQDPGLGLRLIYFSYDVKMKEKGDIPEGYSVSREKKERFSLILESASTNQTSMYLCASSLWSDTQYFGPGTRLTVL.

This chain links TRBV7-2 with TRBJ1-5; TRBD1 matches 7 bases. CDR1 and CDR2 (germline): SGHTA, FQGNSA. The CDR3 is 15 amino acids. The junction had 6 bases not matched to a gene; V was cut back by 5 bases and J by 2 bases. The CDR3 DNA follows: TGTGCCAGCAGCGCACAGGGGTACGGCAATCAGCCCCAGCATTTT. As protein: CASSAQGYGNQPQHF.

The rearrangement uses TRBV7-2 and TRBJ2-7, with TRBD2 matching over 8 bases. Germline CDR1 and CDR2: SGHTA and FQGNSA. V was pared by 5 bases and J by 7 bases, with 13 bases of the junction left unmatched. The CDR3 length is 15 residues. CDR3 in amino acids: CASSPRGGLGVEQYF. The CDR3 nucleotides are TGTGCCAGCAGCCCAAGGGGGGGACTAGGTGTGGAGCAGTACTTC.

V and J are TRBV12-3 or TRBV12-4 and TRBJ2-7, with a tentative D call TRBD2 (6 bases). V lost 8 bases, J lost 4 bases, and 12 bases lay in between. There are 12 residues in the CDR3. The DNA of the CDR3 is TGTGCCAGCGGAGGGTCCGGTTACGAGCAGTACTTC. Its protein product is CASGGSGYEQYF.

The chain links TRBV24-1 to TRBJ1-1; maybe TRBD1 (6 bases). Trimming pared 4 bases from V and 4 bases from J, leaving 21 bases between. Germline CDR1 reads KGHDR; CDR2 reads SFDVKD. There are 17 residues in the CDR3. The CDR3 protein is CATSDVTGLPLVTEAFF. CDR3 nucleotides: TGTGCCACCAGTGACGTCACAGGGCTACCCCTCGTCACTGAAGCTTTCTTT.

This clone appeared a single time. V gene TRBV11-2 combines with J gene TRBJ2-6; 7 bases are shared with TRBD2. J was trimmed by 2 bases and V by 7 bases; bases with no gene match: 8. The CDR3 length is 16 residues. CDR1 and CDR2 (germline): SGHAT, FQNNGV. The CDR3 protein is CASTLAKIPGANVLTF. CDR3 nucleotides: TGTGCCAGCACACTAGCGAAAATTCCTGGGGCCAACGTCCTGACTTTC.

To note about this clone: Other DNA sequences of this sample code for an identical CDR3. The CDR3: CSAPDRTVEAFF. The CDR3 nucleotides are TGCAGCGCCCCGGATAGGACTGTTGAAGCTTTCTTT. V usage is TRBV29-1 and J usage is TRBJ1-1, with D unresolved. There are 12 residues in the CDR3. CDR1 is SQVTM, CDR2 ANQGSEA, per germline. Between the trimmed V and J ends, which lost 7 bases and 7 bases, there was a span of 16 bases.

The rearrangement links TRBV19 to TRBJ1-3; possibly TRBD1 for D (5 bases). CDR3 length equals 16 residues. From germline, CDR1 is LNHDA and CDR2 SQIVND (reference sequence). Trimming stripped 6 bases from V and 0 bases from J, with 15 bases between. The DNA for the CDR3 is TGTGCCAGTAGAGACCCGACAGCCAACTCTGGAAACACCATATATTTT. As protein: CASRDPTANSGNTIYF.

The chain joins TRBV7-9 to TRBJ1-2; possibly TRBD1 for D (5 bases). V lost 6 bases and J 6 bases, leaving 17 bases between the germline ends. Germline V gives CDR1 SEHNR, CDR2 FQNEAQ (reference sequence). CDR3 length: 14 amino acids. Written as DNA, the CDR3 is TGTGCCAGCAGTCCGGCAGGGTTTGGGAATGGCTACACCTTC. Amino acid sequence: CASSPAGFGNGYTF. The entire variable domain, with the rest obtained from reference TRBV7-9 and TRBJ1-2, is as follows: DTGVSQNPRHKITKRGQNVTFRCDPISEHNRLYWYRQTLGQGPEFLTYFQNEAQLEKSRLLSDRFSAERPKGSFSTLEIQRTEQGDSAMYLCASSPAGFGNGYTFGSGTRLTVV.

V and J are TRBV6-1 and TRBJ2-4; TRBD2 might be the D (5 bases). The CDR3 has 15 amino acids. In germline, CDR1 is MNHNS, CDR2 SASEGT. V was clipped by 3 bases and J by 1 base, with 10 bases between them. The CDR3 sequence is CASSDSRRAKNIQYF. CDR3 nucleotides: TGTGCCAGCAGTGATTCTAGGAGGGCCAAAAACATTCAGTACTTC.

The chain's CDR3 is CASSFNDRGFHEQYF. The CDR3, as DNA: TGTGCCAGCAGCTTTAACGACAGGGGTTTCCACGAGCAGTACTTC. The chain links TRBV11-3 to TRBJ2-7, with 8 bases lining up with TRBD1. V was pared by 3 bases and J by 5 bases, with 9 bases of the junction left unmatched. The CDR3 is 15 amino acids. Germline loops: CDR1 SGHNT, CDR2 YENEEA.

The chain couples TRBV24-1 to TRBJ2-7; the D is unclear. The length of the CDR3 is 12 residues. V was clipped by 3 bases and J by 6 bases, with 8 bases between them. Looked up from germline, CDR1 is KGHDR and CDR2 is SFDVKD. CDR3 nucleotide sequence: TGTGCCACCAGTGATAAAGCCGGCGAGCAGTACTTC. Translating gives CATSDKAGEQYF.

The rearrangement links TRBV30 to TRBJ2-2; tentatively, D is TRBD1 (5 bases). From germline, CDR1 is GTSNPN and CDR2 SVGIG (reference sequence). There are 15 residues in the CDR3. V was cut by 0 bases and J by 1 base, with 9 bases left in between. CDR3 protein: CAWSVGAGNTGELFF. Here the CDR3 DNA reads TGTGCCTGGAGTGTAGGGGCAGGGAACACCGGGGAGCTGTTTTTT.

The J gene is TRBJ1-1, the V gene TRBV18; no clear D gene. The germline V and J ends were trimmed by 1 base and 2 bases, with 11 bases remaining between them. Per the germline V gene, CDR1 is KGHSH and CDR2 is LQKENI. CDR3 size: 15 residues. For the CDR3, the DNA is TGTGCCAGCTCACCACGGTTAGTCCTAAACACTGAAGCTTTCTTT. It encodes CASSPRLVLNTEAFF. Variable domain in full (rest from reference TRBV18 and TRBJ1-1): NAGVMQNPRHLVRRRGQEARLRCSPMKGHSHVYWYRQLPEEGLKFMVYLQKENIIDESGMPKERFSAEFPKEGPSILRIQQVVRGDSAAYFCASSPRLVLNTEAFFGQGTRLTVV.

This clone was seen only once. Here the CDR3 reads CASSTRTGFDEQYF. The DNA of the CDR3 is TGTGCCAGCAGCACGCGGACAGGGTTTGACGAGCAGTACTTC. The V gene is TRBV5-6, the J gene TRBJ2-7; TRBD1 agrees at 8 bases. CDR1 SGHDT and CDR2 YYEEEE come from the germline V gene. Trimming removed 4 bases from V and 5 bases from J; junction bases left unmatched: 8. The CDR3 loop spans 14 amino acids.

The chain carries TRBV2 and TRBJ2-2, with D possibly being TRBD1 (6 bases). The CDR3 contains 15 residues. Germline loops: CDR1 SNHLY, CDR2 FYNNEI. The V and J ends lost 5 bases and 2 bases respectively, with 12 bases between them. CDR3 bases: TGTGCCAGCAGTCCCACGACAGGAAACACCGGGGAGCTGTTTTTT. Translating it yields CASSPTTGNTGELFF.

V and J are TRBV10-1 and TRBJ2-7; possible D gene TRBD1, 6 bases. In germline, CDR1 is WNHNN, CDR2 SYGVQD (reference sequence). Trimming shortened V by 2 bases and J by 5 bases, and 10 bases separated the two germline ends. The CDR3 has 13 amino acids. The CDR3 loop reads CASSERTEDEQYF. As DNA, the CDR3 is TGCGCCAGCAGTGAGCGGACAGAGGACGAGCAGTACTTC.

There are a few counts of this clone. This chain joins TRBV7-2 and TRBJ1-2; no definite D call. CDR1 is SGHTA and CDR2 is FQGNSA in the germline V gene. V lost 6 bases, J lost 5 bases, and 19 bases lay in between. CDR3 length: 15 residues. The CDR3 region is CASRYAEGLGYGYTF. CDR3 nucleotides: TGTGCCAGCAGATATGCTGAGGGCTTGGGGTATGGCTACACCTTC.

The chain is built from TRBV27 and TRBJ1-5; D ambiguous. CDR3 length equals 14 residues. Germline assignment: CDR1 MNHEY and CDR2 SMNVEV (reference sequence). The ends were cut back, 2 bases at V and 5 bases at J, with 10 bases in the middle. The CDR3 DNA follows: TGTGCCAGCAGTTTAGTTTCGGGGTATCAGCCCCAGCATTTT. Translated: CASSLVSGYQPQHF.

This clone showed up just once. The gene calls are TRBV30 and TRBJ1-2; 10 bases are a match to TRBD1. The CDR3 extends over 13 amino acids. With 0 bases clipped from V and 6 bases from J, the junction kept 1 base outside the gene matches. Germline V gene sequence: CDR1 GTSNPN, CDR2 SVGIG (reference sequence). The CDR3 sequence: CAWSVGTGDGYTF. The CDR3 region has the DNA TGTGCCTGGAGTGTGGGGACAGGGGATGGCTACACCTTC.

The chain is built from TRBV20-1 and TRBJ1-5, with D tentatively TRBD1 (5 bases). CDR3 length equals 17 residues. Germline V gives CDR1 DFQATT, CDR2 SNEGSKA (reference sequence). With 8 bases removed from V and 0 bases from J, the gap between germline ends came to 23 bases. This CDR3 reads CSTSGGDGPYSNQPQHF. The CDR3 DNA sequence: TGCAGTACAAGTGGGGGGGACGGACCCTATAGCAATCAGCCCCAGCATTTT.

The chain carries TRBV4-1 and TRBJ1-5, with a possible D match to TRBD1 (5 bases). V gave up 0 bases and J gave up 4 bases, with 10 bases separating them. Germline-derived CDR1 and CDR2 are MGHRA and YSYEKL. This CDR3 is 15 amino acids long. The CDR3 reads CASSQDWRGNQPQHF. In DNA, the CDR3 is TGCGCCAGCAGCCAAGATTGGAGGGGAAATCAGCCCCAGCATTTT.

With regard to this clone: One end of the junction does not line up with germline, which may come from a read error. V and J are TRBV28 and TRBJ2-5; no clear D. CDR3 length: 11 amino acids. Per germline, CDR1 MDHEN and CDR2 SYDVKM. CDR3 nucleotide sequence: TGTGCCAGCAGTTTATACCAGTTCATGGACTTC. Protein product: CASSLYQFMDF.

This chain joins TRBV27 and TRBJ2-7; 8 bases are a match to TRBD2. With 7 bases clipped from V and 0 bases from J, the junction kept 8 bases outside the gene matches. Germline-derived CDR1 and CDR2 are MNHEY and SMNVEV (reference sequence). The CDR3 loop spans 15 amino acids. The CDR3 bases are TGTGCCAGCAAGTCGGGGGGGCTAGTCTCCTACGAGCAGTACTTC. Translation gives CASKSGGLVSYEQYF.

The rearrangement uses TRBV6-1 and TRBJ2-7, with a possible D match to TRBD2 (7 bases). From germline, CDR1 is MNHNS and CDR2 SASEGT. V dropped 0 bases and J dropped 2 bases, with 14 bases sitting between them. CDR3 length equals 16 residues. The CDR3 DNA follows: TGTGCCAGCAGTGAAGCGGCGGCGGGGGCCGCCTACGAGCAGTACTTC. It is translated as CASSEAAAGAAYEQYF.